What follows are 9 T cell receptor beta chains derived from one specimen sequenced in a study of T cells after yellow fever vaccination. TCRdb processed the 5' RACE reads anew with MiXCR; each CDR3 protein has one entry. Seen here are 450,000 to 600,000 distinct CDR3 sequences, roughly 17% observed once, and the top ten hold around 16%. The sample here was PBMCs, taken less than 6 days after the first yellow fever vaccination. The receptors here all came from a man aged 18 to 35 who received the YFV17D yellow fever vaccine.

This clonotype was seen a handful of times. This chain links TRBV4-1 with TRBJ2-3; 14 bases map to TRBD2. Germline CDR1 reads MGHRA; CDR2 reads YSYEKL. This CDR3 contains 16 residues. Trimming at V came to 5 bases and at J to 5 bases, leaving 6 bases not matched to a gene. The CDR3 region has the DNA TGCGCCAGCAGCACTCGACTAGCGGGGGGGTTAGATACGCAGTATTTT. Residues: CASSTRLAGGLDTQYF.

J is TRBJ2-5 and V is TRBV6-5; D possibly uses TRBD1 or TRBD2 (5 bases each). V lost 1 base and J lost 3, with 15 bases in between. Germline lookup yields CDR1 MNHEY and CDR2 SVGAGI. This CDR3 contains 16 residues. As DNA, the CDR3 is TGTGCCAGCAGTTACTACTCTGGGGACGGCGAAGAGACCCAGTACTTC. Translating it yields CASSYYSGDGEETQYF.

This clonotype was picked up a small number of times. V usage is TRBV5-1 and J usage is TRBJ2-1; D might be TRBD2 (7 bases). Germline CDR1 is SGHRS and CDR2 is YFSETQ. Trimming took off 2 bases at V and 8 bases at J, with 17 bases between the two ends. The CDR3 is 15 amino acids. In nucleotides, the CDR3 is TGCGCCAGCAGCTTCCAGAGGGGGGGCCGCGATGAGCAGTTCTTC. Its translation is CASSFQRGGRDEQFF.

This clonotype occurred a few times. The V gene is TRBV29-1, the J gene TRBJ1-1, with unresolved D. Looked up from germline, CDR1 is SQVTM and CDR2 is ANQGSEA. The CDR3 spans 12 residues. Trimming removed 4 bases from V and 4 bases from J, with 10 bases in between. The CDR3 sequence is CSVAVFGTEAFF. The CDR3 DNA sequence: TGCAGCGTTGCTGTTTTTGGCACTGAAGCTTTCTTT. Variable domain in full (rest from reference TRBV29-1 and TRBJ1-1): SAVISQKPSRDICQRGTSLTIQCQVDSQVTMMFWYRQQPGQSLTLIATANQGSEATYESGFVIDKFPISRPNLTFSTLTVSNMSPEDSSIYLCSVAVFGTEAFFGQGTRLTVV.

This clonotype has a count of ten or more. V usage is TRBV4-1 and J usage is TRBJ2-2, with D maybe TRBD2 (6 bases). The CDR3 totals 15 residues. Trimming pared 3 bases from V and 7 bases from J, leaving 15 bases between. Germline CDR1 reads MGHRA; CDR2 reads YSYEKL. Here the CDR3 reads CASSHITLGGGELFF. In nucleotides, the CDR3 is TGCGCCAGCAGCCACATAACTTTGGGAGGCGGGGAGCTGTTTTTT.

This clonotype was recorded a few times. The chain uses TRBV5-1 and TRBJ2-5; possibly TRBD1 or TRBD2 for D (5 bases each). CDR3 length: 17 residues. Per germline, CDR1 SGHRS and CDR2 YFSETQ. The V end was cut by 0 bases, the J end by 4 bases, with 19 bases between. The CDR3 is CASSLDGPGSLGETQYF. CDR3 coding DNA: TGCGCCAGCAGCTTGGACGGTCCAGGGAGTTTAGGAGAGACCCAGTACTTC.

This chain links TRBV7-2 with TRBJ1-1; D remains ambiguous. CDR3 length equals 13 residues. The V gene lost 2 bases and the J gene lost 11 bases, with 15 bases spanning the gap. Germline V gene data show CDR1 as SGHTA and CDR2 as FQGNSA. In nucleotides, the CDR3 is TGTGCCAGCAGCTTAAGCGTGGGGTTGATGGCTTTCTTT. Residues: CASSLSVGLMAFF.

There are a few counts of this clonotype. This rearrangement joins TRBV20-1 to TRBJ2-3; 14 bases are a match to TRBD2. Germline-derived CDR1 and CDR2 are DFQATT and SNEGSKA (reference sequence). The CDR3 is 15 residues long. V was clipped by 5 bases and J by 5 bases; unmatched bases: 6. This CDR3 is CSAARLAGGQDTQYF. For the CDR3, the DNA is TGCAGTGCTGCTCGACTAGCGGGGGGGCAAGATACGCAGTATTTT.

V usage is TRBV24-1 and J usage is TRBJ2-1, with 10 bases fitting TRBD2. CDR1 is KGHDR, CDR2 SFDVKD, per germline. Trimming removed 8 bases from V and 5 bases from J; junction bases left unmatched: 8. The CDR3 loop spans 15 amino acids. The CDR3, as DNA: TGTGCCACCATGACAGCGGGGGGGTTCCACAATGAGCAGTTCTTC. Protein sequence: CATMTAGGFHNEQFF.